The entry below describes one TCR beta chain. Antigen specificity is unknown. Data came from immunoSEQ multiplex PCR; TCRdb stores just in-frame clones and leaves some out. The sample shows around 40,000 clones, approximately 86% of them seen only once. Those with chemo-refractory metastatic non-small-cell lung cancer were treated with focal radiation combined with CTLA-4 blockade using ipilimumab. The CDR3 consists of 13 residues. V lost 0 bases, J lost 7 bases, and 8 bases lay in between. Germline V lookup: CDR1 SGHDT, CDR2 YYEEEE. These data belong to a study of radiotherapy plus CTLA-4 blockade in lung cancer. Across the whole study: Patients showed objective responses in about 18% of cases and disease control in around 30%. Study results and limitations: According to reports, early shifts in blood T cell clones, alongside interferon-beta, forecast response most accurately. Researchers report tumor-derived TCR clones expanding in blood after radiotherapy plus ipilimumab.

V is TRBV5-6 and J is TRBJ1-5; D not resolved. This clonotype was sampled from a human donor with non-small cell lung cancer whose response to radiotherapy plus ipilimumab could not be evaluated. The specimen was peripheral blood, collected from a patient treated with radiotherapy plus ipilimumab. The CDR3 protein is CASSLGGIQPQHF. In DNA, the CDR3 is TGTGCCAGCAGCTTGGGAGGGATCCAGCCCCAGCATTTT.